One and the same sample provided the 10 T cell receptor beta chains below, sequenced in a study of identical twins. TCRdb passed the 5' RACE reads through MiXCR, listing each CDR3 protein once. The sample consists of around 490,000 distinct CDR3 sequences, over 12% of them appearing once. These same records also appear under a second study, on yellow fever vaccine responses in identical twins.

Sequences were obtained from CD4+ T cells sorted from blood. The receptors were gathered from a woman aged 18 to 35 in good health.

This clonotype has a handful of counts. The rearrangement links TRBV12-3 or TRBV12-4 to TRBJ1-1; 8 positions agree with TRBD1. J gave up 4 bases and V 6 bases, and 7 bases lay outside the gene matches. The CDR3 has 14 amino acids. The CDR3 protein is CASSQSTGVTEAFF. The CDR3 coding sequence is TGTGCCAGCAGCCAATCGACAGGGGTCACTGAAGCTTTCTTT.

The V call is TRBV20-1, the J call TRBJ1-1; TRBD1 is a possible D gene (5 bases). V was trimmed by 2 bases and J by 3 bases, leaving 10 bases between them. CDR3 length equals 13 residues. The germline V gene encodes CDR1 DFQATT and CDR2 SNEGSKA (reference sequence). The CDR3 DNA sequence: TGCAGTGCTAGACAGGGAGTAGACACTGAAGCTTTCTTT. This translates into CSARQGVDTEAFF.

The chain uses TRBV11-2 and TRBJ2-4; D uncertain. From germline, CDR1 is SGHAT and CDR2 FQNNGV. The CDR3 has 13 residues. Trimming shortened V by 5 bases and J by 6 bases, and 11 bases separated the two germline ends. The CDR3 coding sequence is TGTGCCAGCAGCACAGAGACCGTAAACATTCAGTACTTC. Amino acids: CASSTETVNIQYF. Drawing the rest from reference TRBV11-2 and TRBJ2-4, the complete variable domain is EAGVAQSPRYKIIEKRQSVAFWCNPISGHATLYWYQQILGQGPKLLIQFQNNGVVDDSQLPKDRFSAERLKGVDSTLKIQPAKLEDSAVYLCASSTETVNIQYFGAGTRLSVL.

The rearrangement links TRBV11-1 to TRBJ2-1, with TRBD2 matching over 10 bases. CDR1 and CDR2 (germline): SGHAT, FQDESV (reference sequence). J lost 7 bases, V lost 5 bases, and 17 bases had no gene match. The CDR3 consists of 18 residues. The chain's CDR3 is CASSPRTSGLRPVNEQFF. The CDR3 DNA sequence: TGTGCCAGCAGCCCCAGGACTAGCGGCCTACGCCCGGTGAATGAGCAGTTCTTC.

This rearrangement joins TRBV6-1 to TRBJ2-7; 8 nucleotides align to TRBD2. J was trimmed by 3 bases and V by 5 bases; bases with no gene match: 9. Germline assignment: CDR1 MNHNS and CDR2 SASEGT. This CDR3 region has 15 residues. This CDR3 is CASSLGTSGFYEQYF. The CDR3 DNA reads as TGTGCCAGCAGTCTCGGAACTAGCGGTTTCTACGAGCAGTACTTC.

The rearrangement links TRBV3-1 to TRBJ2-5; no clear D gene. Looked up from germline, CDR1 is LGHDT and CDR2 is YNNKEL (reference sequence). Trimming cost V 0 bases and J 6 bases, with 5 bases left between them. The CDR3 length is 12 residues. The CDR3 region has the DNA TGTGCCAGCAGCCAAGATGAGAAGACCCAGTACTTC. Translated, it gives CASSQDEKTQYF.

This clonotype was detected only a few times. The chain has TRBV15 and TRBJ2-7; D is unclear. The germline gives CDR1 LNHNV, CDR2 YYDKDF (reference sequence). The CDR3 has 15 amino acids. V lost 3 bases to trimming and J lost 4 bases, with 16 bases between them. This chain's CDR3 is CATSRPDTYPYEQYF. CDR3 coding DNA: TGTGCCACCAGCAGGCCCGACACCTACCCGTACGAGCAGTACTTC. Supplemented by reference TRBV15 and TRBJ2-7, the full variable domain reads DAMVIQNPRYQVTQFGKPVTLSCSQTLNHNVMYWYQQKSSQAPKLLFHYYDKDFNNEADTPDNFQSRRPNTSFCFLDIRSPGLGDTAMYLCATSRPDTYPYEQYFGPGTRLTVT.

The chain is built from TRBV12-3 or TRBV12-4 and TRBJ1-6; D is perhaps TRBD1 (5 bases). The CDR3 is 14 amino acids. Trimming stripped 2 bases from V and 6 bases from J, with 8 bases between. CDR3 in amino acids: CASSLMGRNSPLHF. CDR3 DNA sequence: TGTGCCAGCAGTTTAATGGGGCGTAATTCACCCCTCCACTTT.

This clonotype was counted only a few times. This chain's CDR3 is CASSPKLLGFQETQYF. The CDR3 DNA sequence: TGTGCCAGCAGCCCGAAGCTCCTGGGGTTCCAAGAGACCCAGTACTTC. The J gene is TRBJ2-5, the V gene TRBV14; D ambiguous. The CDR3 has 16 residues. CDR1 and CDR2 (germline): SGHDN, FVKESK. Trimming removed 4 bases from V and 1 base from J, with 16 bases in between.

This chain connects TRBV12-3 or TRBV12-4 to TRBJ1-1; D is perhaps TRBD1 (6 bases). The CDR3 totals 15 residues. V dropped 3 bases and J dropped 4 bases, with 15 bases sitting between them. CDR3 nucleotides: TGTGCCAGCAGTTTTTCCAGCAGGGGCTTCACTGAAGCTTTCTTT. Translated, it gives CASSFSSRGFTEAFF.